The 15 T cell receptor beta chains below all came from one sample that was sequenced in a study of blood T cell repertoires in COVID-19. TCRdb's copy holds only in-frame clones and misses some; the assay was immunoSEQ multiplex PCR. The repertoire consists of around 250,000 clones, with just under 85% occurring once and the leading ten covering around 1.8%. Sequencing was performed on peripheral blood. Receptors were obtained from a woman aged 80 or older with acute or convalescent COVID-19.

CDR3 residues: CASSFGTNYGYTF. CDR3 nucleotide sequence: TGCGCCAGCAGCTTCGGGACAAACTATGGCTACACCTTC. This rearrangement joins TRBV5-1 to TRBJ1-2; a possible D gene is TRBD1 (6 bases). The CDR3 runs to 13 residues. Trimming cost V 2 bases and J 2 bases, with 7 bases left between them. Per the germline V gene, CDR1 is SGHRS and CDR2 is YFSETQ.

The genes are TRBV5-1 and TRBJ2-1; a possible D gene is TRBD1 (6 bases). The CDR3 length is 15 residues. Germline CDR1 SGHRS, CDR2 YFSETQ. Trimming pared 4 bases from V and 7 bases from J, leaving 18 bases between. CDR3 bases: TGCGCCAGCAGCCCCGACAGGCTCAGTGTAAATGAGCAGTTCTTC. Its translation: CASSPDRLSVNEQFF.

CDR3 sequence: CASSSQGALNTEAFF. As DNA, the CDR3 is TGTGCCAGCAGTTCCCAGGGGGCCTTGAACACTGAAGCTTTCTTT. V usage is TRBV6-6 and J usage is TRBJ1-1, with TRBD1 matching over 8 bases. CDR3 length equals 15 residues. CDR1 and CDR2 (germline): MNHNY, SVGAGI (reference sequence). Unmatched junction bases numbered 4, after V lost 4 bases and J lost 0 bases.

The rearrangement uses TRBV7-2 and TRBJ1-6, with a tentative D call TRBD1 (5 bases). The CDR3 runs to 16 residues. The germline V and J ends were trimmed by 5 bases and 10 bases, with 21 bases remaining between them. Germline lookup yields CDR1 SGHTA and CDR2 FQGNSA. The CDR3 here is CASSGGGRRGSSPLHF. The CDR3 coding sequence is TGTGCCAGCAGCGGGGGAGGACGCCGGGGGAGCTCACCCCTCCACTTT.

This rearrangement joins TRBV6-6 to TRBJ1-1; D not certain. The CDR3 is made up of 12 amino acids. V lost 2 bases to trimming and J lost 1 base, with 2 bases between them. Germline V gene data show CDR1 as MNHNY and CDR2 as SVGAGI (reference sequence). The CDR3 here is CASSYQNTEAFF. CDR3 DNA: TGTGCCAGCAGTTACCAGAACACTGAAGCTTTCTTT.

This clone has only a few counts. This rearrangement joins TRBV6-2 or TRBV6-3 to TRBJ2-2; 9 bases are shared with TRBD1. Per the germline V gene, CDR1 is MNHEY and CDR2 is SVGEGT. V lost 2 bases to trimming and J lost 8 bases; unmatched junction nucleotides: 3. This CDR3 spans 14 amino acids. The CDR3: CASSYGTGSGELFF. CDR3 coding DNA: TGTGCCAGCAGTTACGGGACAGGGTCTGGGGAGCTGTTTTTT.

This clone was found a few times. The chain employs TRBV11-2 and TRBJ2-1, with a possible D match to TRBD1 (6 bases). Germline V gene sequence: CDR1 SGHAT, CDR2 FQNNGV. V lost 1 base, J lost 6 bases, and 10 bases lay in between. The CDR3 spans 14 residues. The DNA for the CDR3 is TGTGCCAGCAGCTTAGTCTTCAGGGGCAATGAGCAGTTCTTC. Its translation is CASSLVFRGNEQFF.

This clone came up a few times. The gene calls are TRBV5-1 and TRBJ1-1; D gene ambiguous. V was shortened by 2 bases and J by 0 bases, with 11 bases between the two germline ends. CDR1 is SGHRS and CDR2 is YFSETQ in the germline V gene. The CDR3 runs 15 residues. CDR3 in amino acids: CASSLVAGMNTEAFF. CDR3 DNA: TGCGCCAGCAGCTTAGTCGCGGGAATGAACACTGAAGCTTTCTTT.

The V call is TRBV4-1, the J call TRBJ2-5; a possible D gene is TRBD2 (6 bases). CDR3 length: 14 amino acids. Germline V lookup: CDR1 MGHRA, CDR2 YSYEKL. V was cut by 3 bases and J by 5 bases, with 13 bases left in between. Written as DNA, the CDR3 is TGCGCCAGCAGCCAGGCGGAGGGGAGGGAGACCCAGTACTTC. This translates into CASSQAEGRETQYF.

The DNA for the CDR3 is TGTGCCAGCAGCCCGGGAAACACCATATATTTT. As protein: CASSPGNTIYF. This chain uses TRBV9 with TRBJ1-3; D is ambiguous. The CDR3 is 11 residues long. Trimming left V 4 bases short and J 4 bases short, with 3 bases between. The germline V gene encodes CDR1 SGDLS and CDR2 YYNGEE.

This chain connects TRBV6-6 to TRBJ1-5; maybe TRBD1 (6 bases). The germline gives CDR1 MNHNY, CDR2 SVGAGI (reference sequence). The CDR3 has 13 amino acids. The germline V and J ends were trimmed by 6 bases and 3 bases, with 9 bases remaining between them. The chain's CDR3 is CASSPGANQPQHF. The CDR3 nucleotides read TGTGCCAGCAGCCCAGGGGCCAATCAGCCCCAGCATTTT.

This clone was detected only once. J is TRBJ2-7 and V is TRBV16; the match to TRBD2 covers 13 bases. J lost 5 bases, V lost 4 bases, and 5 bases had no gene match. The germline V gene has CDR1 KGHSY and CDR2 FQNENV. The CDR3 is 15 residues long. CDR3 region: CASSRGLAGANEQYF. The CDR3 DNA reads TGTGCCAGCAGCCGAGGACTAGCGGGAGCCAACGAGCAGTACTTC.

V usage is TRBV3-1 (or the pseudogene TRBV3-2) and J usage is TRBJ2-5; TRBD2 aligns across 7 bases. The CDR3 consists of 14 residues. V dropped 6 bases and J dropped 3; count of bases not matched to a gene: 7. Germline V gene lookup returns CDR1 LGHDT and CDR2 YNNKEL (reference sequence). CDR3 bases: TGTGCCAGCAGTCCGGGGAGGGTGGAAGAGACCCAGTACTTC. Amino acid sequence: CASSPGRVEETQYF.

V usage is TRBV7-2 and J usage is TRBJ2-5, with a tentative D call TRBD2 (6 bases). Germline CDR1 reads SGHTA; CDR2 reads FQGNSA. This CDR3 spans 16 amino acids. V was shortened by 2 bases and J by 4 bases, with 17 bases between the two germline ends. CDR3 DNA: TGTGCCAGCAGCTTATCTGGCACAGCGGGTCGAGAGACCCAGTACTTC. Encoded protein: CASSLSGTAGRETQYF.

The V call is TRBV5-1, the J call TRBJ2-3; tentative D call: TRBD2 (5 bases). The germline gives CDR1 SGHRS, CDR2 YFSETQ. The length of the CDR3 is 14 residues. V gave up 1 base and J gave up 5 bases, with 11 bases separating them. As DNA, the CDR3 is TGCGCCAGCAGCTTGAGTAGCGAACTAGATACGCAGTATTTT. Its translation: CASSLSSELDTQYF.